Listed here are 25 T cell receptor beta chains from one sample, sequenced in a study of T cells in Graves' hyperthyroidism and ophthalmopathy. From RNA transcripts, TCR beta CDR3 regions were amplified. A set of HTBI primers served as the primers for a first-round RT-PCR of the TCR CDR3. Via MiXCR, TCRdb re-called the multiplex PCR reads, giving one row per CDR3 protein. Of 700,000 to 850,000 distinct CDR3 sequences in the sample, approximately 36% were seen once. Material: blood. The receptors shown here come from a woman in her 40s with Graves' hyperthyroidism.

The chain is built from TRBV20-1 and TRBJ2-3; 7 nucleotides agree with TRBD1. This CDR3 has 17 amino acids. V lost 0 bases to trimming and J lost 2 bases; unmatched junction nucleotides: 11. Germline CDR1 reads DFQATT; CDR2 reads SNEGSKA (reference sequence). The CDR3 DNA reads TGCAGTGCTAGAGACCTAAGACAGGGAAGATCCACAGATACGCAGTATTTT. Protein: CSARDLRQGRSTDTQYF.

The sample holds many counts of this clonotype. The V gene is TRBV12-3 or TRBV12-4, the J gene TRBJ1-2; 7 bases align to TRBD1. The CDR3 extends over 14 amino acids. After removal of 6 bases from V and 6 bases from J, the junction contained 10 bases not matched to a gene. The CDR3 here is CASSTGDRANGYTF. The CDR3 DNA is TGTGCCAGCAGCACCGGAGACAGGGCCAATGGCTACACCTTC.

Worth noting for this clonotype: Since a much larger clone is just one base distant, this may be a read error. CDR3: CSASSGSANEELFF. Here the CDR3 DNA reads TGCAGTGCTTCGTCAGGGTCGGCTAATGAAGAACTGTTTTTT. The chain combines TRBV20-1 with TRBJ1-4; weak D call: TRBD1 (5 bases). In germline, CDR1 is DFQATT, CDR2 SNEGSKA (reference sequence). This CDR3 has 14 residues.

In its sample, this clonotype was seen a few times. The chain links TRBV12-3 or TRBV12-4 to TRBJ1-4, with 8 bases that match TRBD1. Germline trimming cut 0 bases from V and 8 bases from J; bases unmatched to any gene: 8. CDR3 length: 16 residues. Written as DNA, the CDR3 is TGTGCCAGCAGTTTAGCTCAGACAGGGGAGGGGGAAAAACTGTTTTTT. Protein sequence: CASSLAQTGEGEKLFF.

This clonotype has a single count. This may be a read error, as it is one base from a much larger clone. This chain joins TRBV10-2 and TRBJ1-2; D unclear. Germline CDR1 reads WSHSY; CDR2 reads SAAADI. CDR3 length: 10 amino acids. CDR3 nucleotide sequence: TGTGCCAGCAGTTACTCGGACTACACCTTC. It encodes CASSYSDYTF.

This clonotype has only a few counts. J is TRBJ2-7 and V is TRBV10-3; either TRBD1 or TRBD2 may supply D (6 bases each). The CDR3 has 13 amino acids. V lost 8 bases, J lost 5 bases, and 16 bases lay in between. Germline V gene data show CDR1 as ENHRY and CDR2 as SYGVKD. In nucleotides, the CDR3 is TGTGCCATCCGAAAGGGGGGACCGGACGAGCAGTACTTC. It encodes CAIRKGGPDEQYF.

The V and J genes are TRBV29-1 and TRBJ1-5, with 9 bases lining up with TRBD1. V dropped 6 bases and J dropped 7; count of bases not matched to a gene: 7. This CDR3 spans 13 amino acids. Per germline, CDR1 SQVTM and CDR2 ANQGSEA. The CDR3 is CSVATGGRQPQHF. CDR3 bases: TGCAGCGTAGCCACAGGGGGCAGGCAGCCCCAGCATTTT. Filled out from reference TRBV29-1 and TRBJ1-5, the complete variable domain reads SAVISQKPSRDICQRGTSLTIQCQVDSQVTMMFWYRQQPGQSLTLIATANQGSEATYESGFVIDKFPISRPNLTFSTLTVSNMSPEDSSIYLCSVATGGRQPQHFGDGTRLSIL.

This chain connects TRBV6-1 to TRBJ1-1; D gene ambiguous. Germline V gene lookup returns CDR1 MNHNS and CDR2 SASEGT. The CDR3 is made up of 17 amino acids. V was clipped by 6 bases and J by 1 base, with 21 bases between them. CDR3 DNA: TGTGCCAGCAGAAACACCCCGGGTTTGGGCGGGAACACTGAAGCTTTCTTT. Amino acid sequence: CASRNTPGLGGNTEAFF.

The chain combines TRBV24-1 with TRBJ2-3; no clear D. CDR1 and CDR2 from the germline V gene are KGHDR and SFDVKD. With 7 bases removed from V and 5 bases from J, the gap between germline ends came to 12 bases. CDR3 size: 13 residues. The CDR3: CATRPTDGDTQYF. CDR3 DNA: TGTGCCACCAGGCCCACCGACGGAGATACGCAGTATTTT.

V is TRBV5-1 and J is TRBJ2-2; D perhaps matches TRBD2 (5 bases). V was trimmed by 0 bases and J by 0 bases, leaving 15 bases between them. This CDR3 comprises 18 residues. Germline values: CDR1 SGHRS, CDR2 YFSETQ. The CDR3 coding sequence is TGCGCCAGCAGCTTGGTCGGTGGGAGTAATCCGAACACCGGGGAGCTGTTTTTT. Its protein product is CASSLVGGSNPNTGELFF.

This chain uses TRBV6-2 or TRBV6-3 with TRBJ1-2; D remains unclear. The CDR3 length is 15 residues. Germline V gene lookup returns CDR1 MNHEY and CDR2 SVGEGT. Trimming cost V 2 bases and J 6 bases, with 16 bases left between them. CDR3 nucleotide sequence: TGTGCCAGCAGTTACGTGTCTCACCCCCTCCATGGCTACACCTTC. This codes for CASSYVSHPLHGYTF.

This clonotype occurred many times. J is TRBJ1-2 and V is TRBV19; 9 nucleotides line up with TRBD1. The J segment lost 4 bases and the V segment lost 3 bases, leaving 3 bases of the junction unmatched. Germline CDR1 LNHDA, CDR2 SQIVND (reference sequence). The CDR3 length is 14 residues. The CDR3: CASSIGTGSYGYTF. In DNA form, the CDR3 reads TGTGCCAGTAGTATTGGGACAGGGAGCTATGGCTACACCTTC.

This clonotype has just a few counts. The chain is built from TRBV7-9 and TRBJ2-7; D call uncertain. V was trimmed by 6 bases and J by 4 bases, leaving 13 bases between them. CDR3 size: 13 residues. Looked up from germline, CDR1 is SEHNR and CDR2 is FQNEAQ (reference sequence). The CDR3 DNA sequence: TGTGCCAGCAGTTATTCTAACCGGTACGAGCAGTACTTC. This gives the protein CASSYSNRYEQYF.

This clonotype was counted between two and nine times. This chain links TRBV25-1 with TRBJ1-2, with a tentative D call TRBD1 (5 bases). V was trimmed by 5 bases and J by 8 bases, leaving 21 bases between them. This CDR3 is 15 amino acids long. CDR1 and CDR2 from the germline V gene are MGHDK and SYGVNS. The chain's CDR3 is CASSLWRDSETGYTF. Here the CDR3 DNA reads TGTGCCAGCAGTTTATGGCGTGACAGCGAGACGGGCTACACCTTC.

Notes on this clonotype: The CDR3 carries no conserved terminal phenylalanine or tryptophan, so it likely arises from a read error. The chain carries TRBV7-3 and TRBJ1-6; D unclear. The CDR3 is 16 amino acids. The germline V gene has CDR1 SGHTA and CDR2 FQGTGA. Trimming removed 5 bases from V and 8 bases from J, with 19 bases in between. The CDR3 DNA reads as TGTGCCAGCAGCCAATCGCGTCGGCCCACGGATTCACCCCTCCACTTG. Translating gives CASSQSRRPTDSPLHL.

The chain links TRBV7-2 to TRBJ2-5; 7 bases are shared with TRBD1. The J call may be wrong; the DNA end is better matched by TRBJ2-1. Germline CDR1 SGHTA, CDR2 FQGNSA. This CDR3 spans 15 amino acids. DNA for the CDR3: TGTGCCAGCAGCACCGGGACAGTCGCCTGGGAGGAGCAGTTCTTC. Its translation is CASSTGTVAWEEQFF.

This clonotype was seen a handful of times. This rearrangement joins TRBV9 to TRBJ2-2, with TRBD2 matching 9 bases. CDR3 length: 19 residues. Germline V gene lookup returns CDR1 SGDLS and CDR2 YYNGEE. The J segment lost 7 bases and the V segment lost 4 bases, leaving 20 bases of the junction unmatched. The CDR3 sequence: CASSPSTGLAGPSGGELFF. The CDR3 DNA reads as TGTGCCAGCAGCCCTAGCACTGGGCTAGCGGGGCCCTCGGGCGGGGAGCTGTTTTTT.

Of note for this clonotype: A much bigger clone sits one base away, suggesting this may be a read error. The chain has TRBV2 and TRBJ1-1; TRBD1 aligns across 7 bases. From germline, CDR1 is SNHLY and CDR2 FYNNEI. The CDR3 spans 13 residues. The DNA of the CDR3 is TGTGCCGGCAGGGGGAGTGTCGGCACTGAAGCTTTCTTT. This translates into CAGRGSVGTEAFF. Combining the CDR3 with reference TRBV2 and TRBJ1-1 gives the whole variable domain EPEVTQTPSHQVTQMGQEVILRCVPISNHLYFYWYRQILGQKVEFLVSFYNNEISEKSEIFDDQFSVERPDGSNFTLKIRSTKLEDSAMYFCAGRGSVGTEAFFGQGTRLTVV.

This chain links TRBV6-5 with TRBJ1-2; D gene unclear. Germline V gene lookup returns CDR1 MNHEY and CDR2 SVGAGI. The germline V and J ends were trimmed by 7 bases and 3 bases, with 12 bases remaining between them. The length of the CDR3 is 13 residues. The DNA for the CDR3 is TGTGCCAGCACCAGCGGACCTCACTATGGCTACACCTTC. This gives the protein CASTSGPHYGYTF.

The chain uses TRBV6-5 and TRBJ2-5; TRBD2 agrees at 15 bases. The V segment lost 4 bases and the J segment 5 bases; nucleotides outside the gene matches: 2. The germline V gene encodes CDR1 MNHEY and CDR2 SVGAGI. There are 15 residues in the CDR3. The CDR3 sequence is CASSWTSGRVETQYF. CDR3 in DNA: TGTGCCAGCAGTTGGACTAGCGGGAGGGTGGAGACCCAGTACTTC.

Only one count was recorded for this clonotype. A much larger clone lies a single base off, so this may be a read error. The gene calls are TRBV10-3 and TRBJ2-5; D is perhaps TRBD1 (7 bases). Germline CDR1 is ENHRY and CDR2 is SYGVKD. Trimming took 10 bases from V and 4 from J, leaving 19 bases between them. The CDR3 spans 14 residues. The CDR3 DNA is TGTGCCAGCGGGGCGAGGACAGGTCGAGAGACCCAGTACTTC. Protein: CASGARTGRETQYF.

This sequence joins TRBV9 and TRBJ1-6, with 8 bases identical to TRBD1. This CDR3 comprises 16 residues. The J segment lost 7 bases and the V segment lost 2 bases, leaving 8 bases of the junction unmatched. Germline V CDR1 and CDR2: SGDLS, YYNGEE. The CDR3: CASSVDGQGYNSPLHF. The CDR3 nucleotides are TGTGCCAGCAGCGTTGACGGACAGGGTTACAATTCACCCCTCCACTTT.

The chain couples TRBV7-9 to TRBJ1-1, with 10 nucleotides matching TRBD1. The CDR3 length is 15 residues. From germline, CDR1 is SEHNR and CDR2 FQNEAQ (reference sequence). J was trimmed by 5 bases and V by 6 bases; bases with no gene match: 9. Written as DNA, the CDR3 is TGTGCCAGCAGTCCTTGGACAGGGGGAGAGACTGAAGCTTTCTTT. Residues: CASSPWTGGETEAFF.

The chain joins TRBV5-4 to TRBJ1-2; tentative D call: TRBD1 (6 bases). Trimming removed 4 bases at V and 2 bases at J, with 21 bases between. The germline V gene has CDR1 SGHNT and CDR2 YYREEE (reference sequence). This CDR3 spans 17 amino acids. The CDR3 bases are TGTGCCAGCAGCCTCCTGTTCTGGACAGCACAGAACTATGGCTACACCTTC. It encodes CASSLLFWTAQNYGYTF.

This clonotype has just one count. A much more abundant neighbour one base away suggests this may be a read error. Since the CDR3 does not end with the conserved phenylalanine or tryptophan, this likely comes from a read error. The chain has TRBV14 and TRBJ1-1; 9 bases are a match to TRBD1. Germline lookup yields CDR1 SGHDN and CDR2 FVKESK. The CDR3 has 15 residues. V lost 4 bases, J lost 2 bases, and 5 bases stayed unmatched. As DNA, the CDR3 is TGTGCCAGCAGCCGTCAGACAGGGGGTAACACTGAAGCTTTCTCT. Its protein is CASSRQTGGNTEAFS.